This T cell receptor beta chain was profiled in a study of T cell responses to AZD1222 COVID-19 vaccine. Study background: Pooled together were second doses at about 4 or about 12 weeks. Study-wide findings and caveats: Baseline serology detected seropositivity in only a handful of AZD1222 recipients. Receipt of two AZD1222 doses was followed by a rise in Spike-specific TCR breadth and depth. Most donors were white British, females outnumbered males, and clonal diversity was possibly underestimated.

Trimming left V 6 bases short and J 3 bases short, with 17 bases between. This CDR3 spans 15 amino acids. CDR1 MNHEY and CDR2 SVGAGI come from the germline V gene. As regards this clone: Its antigen is as yet unknown.

The data were produced by immunoSEQ multiplex PCR, yet TCRdb's version contains in-frame clones alone and is incomplete. Among 75,000 to 95,000 clones listed, under 95% were seen once. Here the sequenced sample was peripheral blood, taken on day 0 of AZD1222 vaccination. This chain links TRBV6-5 with TRBJ1-2; D may be TRBD1 (5 bases). This receptor was identified in an adult in good health. This chain's CDR3 is CASRGSGVRDYGYTF. DNA of the CDR3: TGTGCCAGCAGAGGATCGGGGGTCAGGGACTATGGCTACACCTTC.